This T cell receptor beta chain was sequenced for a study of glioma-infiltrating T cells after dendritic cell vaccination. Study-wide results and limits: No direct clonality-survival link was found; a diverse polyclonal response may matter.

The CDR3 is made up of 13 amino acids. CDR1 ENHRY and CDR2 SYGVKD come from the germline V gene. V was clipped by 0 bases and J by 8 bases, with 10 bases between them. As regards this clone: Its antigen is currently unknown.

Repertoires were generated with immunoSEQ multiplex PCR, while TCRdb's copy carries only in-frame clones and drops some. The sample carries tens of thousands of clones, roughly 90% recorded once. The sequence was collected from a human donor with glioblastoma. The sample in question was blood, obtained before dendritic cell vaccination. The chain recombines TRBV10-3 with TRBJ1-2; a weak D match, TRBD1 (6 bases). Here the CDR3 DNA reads TGTGCCATCAGTGAGTCCCCAGGGGAAGGCTACACCTTC. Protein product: CAISESPGEGYTF.